A single sample gave rise to the 8 T cell receptor beta chains below, sequenced in a study of tumor-infiltrating lymphocytes in oesophageal squamous cell carcinoma. Using its own MiXCR run on the PCR reads, TCRdb lists one record per CDR3 protein. The sample comprises 15,000 to 20,000 distinct CDR3 sequences, 40% to 45% of which are singletons, and around 31% rests with the top ten. Material for sequencing was normal esophageal tissue next to the tumor. The source of these receptors is a female donor with esophageal squamous cell carcinoma.

The CDR3 is CAISESPSWLGEQFF. The DNA of the CDR3 is TGTGCCATCAGTGAGTCGCCTAGTTGGTTGGGTGAGCAGTTCTTC. The chain is built from TRBV10-3 and TRBJ2-4; D gene uncertain. The J call may not be correct, given that the DNA end is closer to TRBJ2-1. Germline CDR1 is ENHRY and CDR2 is SYGVKD. The CDR3 contains 15 residues.

This clonotype was counted a few times. One end of the junction fails to match germline, which may point to a read error. The chain is built from TRBV6-1 and TRBJ2-7, with TRBD2 identical over 10 bases. The J call may be faulty, since TRBJ2-1 better matches the DNA end. The CDR3 is made up of 14 amino acids. Germline CDR1 and CDR2: MNHNS and SASEGT. CDR3 nucleotides: TGTGCCAGCAGGGAAGCGGGAGGGCCGGTAGAGCAGTTCTTC. Translated, it gives CASREAGGPVEQFF.

This clonotype was seen just once. This rearrangement joins TRBV6-1 to TRBJ2-5, with D perhaps being TRBD1 or TRBD2 (5 bases each). The germline V and J ends were trimmed by 4 bases and 5 bases, with 17 bases remaining between them. This CDR3 has 15 amino acids. CDR1 is MNHNS and CDR2 is SASEGT in the germline V gene. CDR3 amino acids: CASSASWGPGETQYF. The CDR3 coding sequence is TGTGCCAGCAGTGCCTCCTGGGGCCCGGGGGAGACCCAGTACTTC.

This clonotype qualifies as medium-sized (0.01 to 0.1%). The rearrangement uses TRBV7-3 and TRBJ1-2, with 8 bases identical to TRBD1. V dropped 0 bases and J dropped 8; count of bases not matched to a gene: 11. Germline-derived CDR1 and CDR2 are SGHTA and FQGTGA. There are 16 residues in the CDR3. This CDR3 reads CASSLTPRTGRDGYTF. As DNA, the CDR3 is TGTGCCAGCAGCTTAACTCCCCGGACAGGGAGGGACGGCTACACCTTC.

The rearrangement uses TRBV5-6 and TRBJ2-1; D might be TRBD1 (5 bases). The tail of the sequence fits TRBJ2-7 better, so the J call may be wrong. CDR1 and CDR2 (germline): SGHDT, YYEEEE. The CDR3 consists of 16 residues. In DNA, the CDR3 is TGTGCCAGCAGCCCTACCCCCACTGACAGCTCCTACGAGCAGTACTTC. This encodes CASSPTPTDSSYEQYF.

This clonotype was recorded many times. V and J are TRBV10-3 and TRBJ1-2; 10 bases are a match to TRBD1. There are 14 residues in the CDR3. V was clipped by 2 bases and J by 6 bases; unmatched bases: 3. Germline V gene sequence: CDR1 ENHRY, CDR2 SYGVKD. The CDR3 sequence is CAISEPGQGNGYTF. The CDR3 region has the DNA TGTGCCATCAGTGAGCCGGGACAGGGGAATGGCTACACCTTC.

The chain couples TRBV7-3 to TRBJ2-5; 9 bases align to TRBD2. Looked up from germline, CDR1 is SGHTA and CDR2 is FQGTGA. The CDR3 loop spans 16 amino acids. Trimming at V came to 6 bases and at J to 5 bases, leaving 13 bases not matched to a gene. The CDR3 DNA reads TGTGCCAGCAGTTCTGGTAGCGGGGGCCGTCAGGAGACCCAGTACTTC. It specifies CASSSGSGGRQETQYF.

This clonotype was detected ten times or more. The chain carries TRBV2 and TRBJ2-5; 8 bases align to TRBD2. This CDR3 has 13 residues. Germline V gene data show CDR1 as SNHLY and CDR2 as FYNNEI. The J segment lost 4 bases and the V segment lost 10 bases, leaving 8 bases of the junction unmatched. The DNA of the CDR3 is TGTGCCACCACCCGGGGACTAGGAGAGACCCAGTACTTC. This codes for CATTRGLGETQYF.